The rows below give T cell receptor beta chains drawn from one sample of a study of early T cells in non-severe SARS-CoV-2 infection. TCRdb re-derived calls from the 5' RACE reads in MiXCR, one entry per CDR3 protein. The sample consists of 80,000 to 100,000 distinct CDR3 sequences, about 12% of them appearing once. Material for sequencing was whole blood. The receptors derive from an adult who was a healthcare worker with PCR-confirmed SARS-CoV-2 infection or an uninfected control (not recorded which). Both conserved end residues are part of each CDR3. A D gene is named only where the DNA matches it firmly. Clone size appears in some rows only: once, few, many, or a class for an expanded clone.

clone size	V gene	J gene	D gene	CDR3 protein	CDR3 DNA
.	TRBV5-5	TRBJ2-7	.	CASSRTGAEEQYF	TGTGCCAGCAGCCGGACTGGGGCTGAAGAGCAGTACTTC
.	TRBV24-1	TRBJ2-1	TRBD2	CATSDRLAGANEQFF	TGTGCCACCAGTGATCGACTAGCGGGAGCCAATGAGCAGTTCTTC
.	TRBV9	TRBJ1-3	.	CASSQQSSGNTIYF	TGTGCCAGCAGCCAACAGAGCTCTGGAAACACCATATATTTT
once	TRBV10-3	TRBJ2-2	.	CATFSGNIGELFF	TGTGCCACCTTTAGCGGAAACATCGGGGAGCTGTTTTTT
.	TRBV2	TRBJ2-5	.	CASSGRDWGYF	TGTGCCAGCAGTGGCCGGGACTGGGGGTACTTC
.	TRBV29-1	TRBJ2-2	TRBD2	CSVRGLAGFTGELFF	TGCAGCGTGAGGGGACTAGCGGGTTTCACCGGGGAGCTGTTTTTT
.	TRBV28	TRBJ2-7	TRBD2	CASSLFIWTSGSYYEQYF	TGTGCCAGCAGTTTATTTATTTGGACTAGCGGGAGTTATTACGAGCAGTACTTC
few	TRBV20-1	TRBJ1-6	.	CSARGTQSSYNSPLHF	TGCAGTGCTAGAGGGACTCAATCCTCCTATAATTCACCCCTCCACTTT
few	TRBV5-6	TRBJ1-2	.	CASSLDGNGYTF	TGTGCCAGCAGCTTGGACGGAAACGGCTACACCTTC
few	TRBV7-9	TRBJ2-7	TRBD2	CASSLVWDRGDYEQYF	TGTGCCAGCAGCTTAGTGTGGGACCGGGGGGATTACGAGCAGTACTTC
few	TRBV19	TRBJ2-3	TRBD2	CASSMAGTSGGNTDTQYF	TGTGCCAGTAGTATGGCAGGGACTAGCGGGGGAAACACAGATACGCAGTATTTT
few	TRBV7-2	TRBJ2-2	.	CASSLTSSLNTGELFF	TGTGCCAGCAGCTTAACGTCTAGCTTAAACACCGGGGAGCTGTTTTTT
few	TRBV29-1	TRBJ2-3	.	CSVEGRARDTQYF	TGCAGCGTTGAAGGAAGGGCCCGAGATACGCAGTATTTT
few	TRBV7-2	TRBJ1-2	.	CASSPFITPGYTF	TGTGCCAGCAGCCCGTTTATAACTCCTGGCTACACCTTC
.	TRBV4-2	TRBJ2-7	.	CASSSRQGTLREQYF	TGTGCCAGCAGCTCCCGGCAGGGCACGCTACGGGAGCAGTACTTC
many	TRBV20-1	TRBJ2-5	TRBD1	CSASGQDRETQYF	TGCAGTGCTAGTGGACAGGATAGGGAGACCCAGTACTTC
few	TRBV5-4	TRBJ2-7	TRBD1	CASSYRDRGQQYF	TGTGCCAGCAGCTACCGGGACAGGGGGCAGCAGTACTTC
.	TRBV11-2	TRBJ2-6	.	CASSLAGVLTF	TGTGCCAGCAGCTTAGCGGGCGTCCTGACTTTC
few	TRBV5-4	TRBJ1-4	.	CASSLRAGSNEKLFF	TGTGCCAGCAGCTTGAGGGCAGGGTCTAATGAAAAACTGTTTTTT
few	TRBV11-2	TRBJ1-5	.	CASSSRPRPAPYSNQPQHF	TGTGCCAGCAGCTCCAGACCGCGGCCGGCCCCGTATAGCAATCAGCCCCAGCATTTT
few	TRBV20-1	TRBJ2-2	TRBD2	CSARASGRAFGELFF	TGCAGTGCTAGAGCTAGCGGGAGGGCCTTCGGGGAGCTGTTTTTT
.	TRBV5-1	TRBJ2-3	.	CASSLDTPRDTQYF	TGTGCCAGCAGCTTGGACACCCCTCGGGATACGCAGTATTTT
many	TRBV29-1	TRBJ2-7	TRBD2	CSVEDRSSGRYEQYF	TGCAGCGTTGAAGATAGGTCTAGCGGAAGATACGAGCAGTACTTC
.	TRBV7-2	TRBJ1-2	.	CASSRGLANYGYTF	TGTGCCAGCTCTCGGGGACTGGCTAACTATGGCTACACCTTC
few	TRBV7-3	TRBJ2-7	.	CASSLSGSYEQYF	TGTGCCAGCAGCTTATCGGGGTCCTACGAGCAGTACTTC
few	TRBV3-1	TRBJ1-5	.	CASSQDRGQPQHF	TGTGCCAGCAGCCAAGACCGGGGCCAGCCCCAGCATTTT
many	TRBV7-2	TRBJ2-6	TRBD1	CASSSRTGAGANVLTF	TGTGCCAGCAGCTCGAGGACAGGGGCTGGGGCCAACGTCCTGACTTTC
many	TRBV7-9	TRBJ1-4	TRBD1	CASSLEGQANEKLFF	TGTGCCAGCAGCTTAGAGGGACAGGCAAATGAAAAACTGTTTTTT
few	TRBV12-3/TRBV12-4	TRBJ1-1	.	CASSLVTPPLFF	TGTGCCAGCAGTTTAGTGACTCCCCCGCTTTTCTTT
.	TRBV29-1	TRBJ2-1	TRBD2	CSASGGTSGNNEQFF	TGCAGCGCTTCCGGCGGGACTAGCGGCAACAATGAGCAGTTCTTC
.	TRBV7-2	TRBJ2-1	.	CASSPVGSSYNEQFF	TGTGCCAGCAGTCCCGTTGGTAGCTCCTACAATGAGCAGTTCTTC
.	TRBV15	TRBJ1-1	.	CVTSSNIRRYPEAFF	TGTGTCACCAGCAGTAACATCAGGAGGTACCCTGAAGCTTTCTTT
.	TRBV12-3/TRBV12-4	TRBJ2-7	TRBD2	CASSTSGSFYEQYF	TGTGCCAGCAGTACTAGCGGGAGCTTCTACGAGCAGTACTTC
many	TRBV11-2	TRBJ2-6	.	CASSFTDRVSGANVLTF	TGTGCCAGCAGCTTCACGGACAGAGTATCTGGGGCCAACGTCCTGACTTTC
many	TRBV11-2	TRBJ2-1	TRBD2	CASSPDSGREQFF	TGTGCCAGCAGCCCTGATTCCGGGAGGGAGCAGTTCTTC
.	TRBV5-4	TRBJ2-2	.	CASTLETGELFF	TGTGCCAGCACCCTTGAAACCGGGGAGCTGTTTTTT
many	TRBV7-7	TRBJ2-5	.	CASSWTQGAQYF	TGTGCTAGCAGCTGGACCCAGGGCGCCCAGTACTTC